This T cell receptor beta chain appears in the sequencing data of a study of blood T cell repertoires in COVID-19 (TCRdb year 2020). A note on the overall study: Samples from collaborators originated in the United States, Italy and Spain and spanned both the acute and convalescent phases of COVID-19. The sample metadata nearly always contained a de-identified subject ID, COVID-19 status, age in years and sex. Samples were obtained from the ongoing ImmuneRACE study (first 160 participants) and from about 1,300 subjects provided by 6 global collaborators. The repertoires were made available in a free public database intended to serve as a resource for research on the immune response to SARS-CoV-2. Where HLA class I and class II types were available, the types were taken from metadata supplied by the sample provider, not from assay-based typing. Subjects who had been exposed to COVID-19, were actively infected with it, or had recovered from it provided the deeply sampled blood TCRbeta repertoires that made up the dataset. The material from the prospective study consisted of cDNA or gDNA derived from T cells, B-cell-depleted T cells, or PBMCs.

Note on this clone: The target of this receptor is not known. Within one base of it there is no much larger clone, and no base qualities were kept.

From a lookup of the germline V gene, CDR1 and CDR2 are SQVTM and ANQGSEA. The CDR3 numbers 12 residues from cysteine through phenylalanine. Of the read, only the CDR3 DNA is kept; its 36 bases are in frame from base 1. The V and J ends are trimmed by 1 base and 3 bases, leaving 6 bases between them. In the prospective study, participants were roughly 18 to 90 years old, resided in fewer than 25 geographic areas of the United States, and were enrolled through a virtual design. In the prospective study, participants were assigned to cohorts based on the clinical history participants reported in a screening survey and a study questionnaire. In the prospective study, mobile phlebotomists collected whole blood, serum and a nasopharyngeal or oropharyngeal swab from each participant. Participants in the prospective study had the option to provide additional blood draws and questionnaires over an approximately two-month period. Blood samples from the prospective study were shipped frozen or at room temperature prior to DNA extraction.

TCRbeta CDR3 regions were amplified from genomic DNA using the immunoSEQ Assay, a bias-controlled multiplex PCR. As for the authors' bioinformatics: Within the assay, amplification of reference gene primers was used to estimate how many nucleated cells each sample contained. Sequence reads were collapsed and filtered to measure the absolute abundance of every unique TCRbeta CDR3 rearrangement. For each sample, productive Simpson clonality was calculated as the square root of Simpson's diversity index over productive rearrangements. The source is immuneACCESS, and TCRdb retained only in-frame sequences with V and J called. Part of the clones is not carried over; for the studies checked, unresolved V genes explain less than half of this, and the remainder is unexplained. Clone size and V and J calls were adopted from that table, with D and trimming inferred from the DNA. The sample table records about 270,000 clones; approximately 91% of these occur just once. Approximately 2.4% of the sample is in the top ten clones.

Study-wide findings and limitations: The amount of clinical and demographic metadata varied by source and participant and was provided uncurated.

This clonotype was sampled from a woman aged 40 to 50 with acute COVID-19. The material sequenced was PBMCs or T cells enriched from blood (not recorded which). Here the chain combines TRBV29-1 and TRBJ2-5; a tentative D match to TRBD2 spans 5 bases. The CDR3 in this case is CSVEAGKETQYF. The DNA sequence is TGCAGCGTTGAAGCGGGGAAAGAGACCCAGTACTTC.